These 19 T cell receptor beta chains came from one sample sequenced in a study of control samples from healthy donors and cancer patients. This table comes from immunoSEQ multiplex PCR, and its TCRdb copy is limited to in-frame clones, with some not included. The data contain some 150,000 clones, around 92% of them singletons. The sample comprised blood. The source is a man aged 25 to 40 in good health.

The chain carries TRBV12-3 or TRBV12-4 and TRBJ1-1; 10 nucleotides agree with TRBD1. V shed 6 bases, J shed 4 bases, and the junction held 2 bases outside the gene matches. The CDR3 runs 13 residues. CDR3 amino acids: CASRWTGGTEAFF. The CDR3 bases are TGTGCCAGCAGGTGGACAGGGGGCACTGAAGCTTTCTTT.

The chain uses TRBV19 and TRBJ2-7; perhaps TRBD1 as D (8 bases). CDR1 and CDR2 from the germline V gene are LNHDA and SQIVND (reference sequence). V lost 3 bases and J 3 bases, leaving 15 bases between the germline ends. The CDR3 extends over 15 amino acids. In DNA form, the CDR3 reads TGTGCCAGTAGTATTGGACAGGGAGGGAGCTACGAGCAGTACTTC. This translates into CASSIGQGGSYEQYF.

The chain employs TRBV7-9 and TRBJ2-3; D possibly uses TRBD1 or TRBD2 (6 bases each). Trimming shortened V by 5 bases and J by 1 base, and 19 bases separated the two germline ends. The CDR3 has 17 amino acids. In germline, CDR1 is SEHNR, CDR2 FQNEAQ (reference sequence). The CDR3 spells CASSQVLGGSGTDTQYF. The CDR3 DNA follows: TGTGCCAGCAGCCAAGTTCTGGGGGGCTCTGGCACAGATACGCAGTATTTT. The full variable domain, with the rest looked up from reference TRBV7-9 and TRBJ2-3, is DTGVSQNPRHKITKRGQNVTFRCDPISEHNRLYWYRQTLGQGPEFLTYFQNEAQLEKSRLLSDRFSAERPKGSFSTLEIQRTEQGDSAMYLCASSQVLGGSGTDTQYFGPGTRLTVL.

J is TRBJ1-2 and V is TRBV5-1, with TRBD1 matching over 7 bases. Germline V gene sequence: CDR1 SGHRS, CDR2 YFSETQ. J was trimmed by 8 bases and V by 4 bases; bases with no gene match: 14. The CDR3 is 15 amino acids. The chain's CDR3 is CASSVGRGQTYGYTF. The CDR3 DNA reads as TGCGCCAGCAGCGTAGGGAGGGGACAGACCTACGGCTACACCTTC.

The gene calls are TRBV3-1 (or the pseudogene TRBV3-2) and TRBJ2-3, with 8 bases fitting TRBD2. The trim removed 1 base at V and 5 bases at J, leaving 5 bases unmatched. CDR3 size: 15 residues. Germline values: CDR1 LGHDT, CDR2 YNNKEL (reference sequence). The CDR3 spells CASSQAGGPGDTQYF. The CDR3 DNA sequence: TGTGCCAGCAGCCAAGCGGGGGGGCCAGGAGATACGCAGTATTTT.

The count of this clone is one. The CDR3 DNA reads TGCGCCAGCAGTGATTATTACGCGAACACCGGGGAGCTGTTTTTT. Its protein is CASSDYYANTGELFF. This chain links TRBV10-2 with TRBJ2-2, with unresolved D. This CDR3 spans 15 amino acids. V lost 3 bases, J lost 0 bases, and 8 bases lay in between. Looked up from germline, CDR1 is WSHSY and CDR2 is SAAADI.

The V and J genes are TRBV10-3 and TRBJ1-3, with D tentatively TRBD1 (5 bases). Germline CDR1 is ENHRY and CDR2 is SYGVKD. This CDR3 is 18 amino acids long. V lost 6 bases, J lost 0 bases, and 21 bases lay in between. CDR3 in DNA: TGTGCCATCAGGCCCACCGGGGGGGACGGGAGCTCTGGAAACACCATATATTTT. It is translated as CAIRPTGGDGSSGNTIYF.

The V and J genes are TRBV7-2 and TRBJ1-4; no clear D gene. V dropped 4 bases and J dropped 0 bases, with 9 bases sitting between them. Germline-derived CDR1 and CDR2 are SGHTA and FQGNSA. This CDR3 comprises 15 residues. The CDR3 DNA is TGTGCCAGCAGCTCATTTGGGGCAACTAATGAAAAACTGTTTTTT. Amino acid sequence: CASSSFGATNEKLFF.

The chain links TRBV7-9 to TRBJ2-1; D unresolved. The CDR3 has 12 amino acids. The germline V and J ends were trimmed by 5 bases and 4 bases, with 6 bases remaining between them. Per germline, CDR1 SEHNR and CDR2 FQNEAQ (reference sequence). CDR3 DNA sequence: TGTGCCAGCAGCCTGGGATACAATGAGCAGTTCTTC. This translates into CASSLGYNEQFF.

The rearrangement joins TRBV5-4 to TRBJ1-1; D is perhaps TRBD1 (5 bases). The germline V gene encodes CDR1 SGHNT and CDR2 YYREEE (reference sequence). V was shortened by 5 bases and J by 3 bases, with 11 bases between the two germline ends. The CDR3 length is 13 residues. Here the CDR3 reads CASRTGGDTEAFF. DNA of the CDR3: TGTGCCAGCAGAACGGGGGGAGACACTGAAGCTTTCTTT.

The rearrangement links TRBV6-1 to TRBJ2-3, with 9 bases identical to TRBD1. V lost 3 bases to trimming and J lost 4 bases; unmatched junction nucleotides: 5. This CDR3 is built from 15 residues. The germline V gene has CDR1 MNHNS and CDR2 SASEGT. CDR3 sequence reads: CASSEGQGSSDTQYF. CDR3 in DNA: TGTGCCAGCAGTGAGGGACAGGGCTCATCAGATACGCAGTATTTT.

As for this clone: Other DNA sequences from this sample encode an identical CDR3 as well. The rearrangement uses TRBV5-1 and TRBJ2-7, with 8 positions matching TRBD1. V shed 2 bases and J 0 bases; nucleotides not matched to a gene: 1. This CDR3 has 14 residues. From germline, CDR1 is SGHRS and CDR2 YFSETQ. The CDR3 region is CASSFTGGSYEQYF. CDR3 nucleotides: TGCGCCAGCAGCTTCACAGGGGGCTCCTACGAGCAGTACTTC.

J is TRBJ2-1 and V is TRBV21-1; TRBD1 reflects the table's D call only, with no check against the DNA. TRBV21-1 is annotated as a pseudogene. CDR3 size: 19 residues. CDR3 protein: CASSKVTGGGGRAYNEQFF. In nucleotides, the CDR3 is TGTGCCAGCAGCAAGGTGACAGGGGGCGGAGGTCGCGCCTACAATGAGCAGTTCTTC.

The genes are TRBV4-2 and TRBJ1-5; 9 bases map to TRBD1. Trimming removed 1 base from V and 0 bases from J; junction bases left unmatched: 7. The CDR3 contains 18 residues. CDR1 LGHNA and CDR2 YNFKEQ come from the germline V gene. The CDR3 reads CASSQAWDRAYSNQPQHF. The CDR3 coding sequence is TGTGCCAGCAGCCAAGCTTGGGACAGGGCTTATAGCAATCAGCCCCAGCATTTT.

The chain combines TRBV7-9 with TRBJ1-2; the D is unclear. V was trimmed by 0 bases and J by 8 bases, leaving 13 bases between them. From germline, CDR1 is SEHNR and CDR2 FQNEAQ (reference sequence). This CDR3 comprises 14 residues. CDR3 coding DNA: TGTGCCAGCAGCTTAGCTCCGGGTCTGGAAGGCTACACCTTC. It translates to CASSLAPGLEGYTF.

The chain joins TRBV7-2 to TRBJ2-3, with D tentatively TRBD2 (7 bases). The CDR3 length is 17 residues. V was trimmed by 0 bases and J by 2 bases, leaving 15 bases between them. CDR1 is SGHTA and CDR2 is FQGNSA in the germline V gene. For the CDR3, the DNA is TGTGCCAGCAGCTTAGCGGGGGGGCGGGGGCCCACAGATACGCAGTATTTT. Its translation: CASSLAGGRGPTDTQYF.

This rearrangement joins TRBV13 to TRBJ1-1, with TRBD1 as a possible D gene (5 bases). The CDR3 length is 18 residues. Trimming took off 4 bases at V and 6 bases at J, with 27 bases between the two ends. Germline CDR1 and CDR2: PRHDT and FYEKMQ (reference sequence). The CDR3 loop reads CASSSIGTYGSGGAEAFF. The CDR3 DNA reads TGTGCCAGCAGCTCAATCGGCACCTACGGGTCCGGGGGTGCTGAAGCTTTCTTT.

This clone appeared a single time. The chain uses TRBV11-2 and TRBJ1-1, with D possibly matching TRBD1 (5 bases). The CDR3 extends over 14 amino acids. The germline V and J ends were trimmed by 5 bases and 2 bases, with 12 bases remaining between them. Germline V lookup: CDR1 SGHAT, CDR2 FQNNGV. The CDR3 spells CASSPGQINTEAFF. The CDR3 DNA sequence: TGTGCCAGCAGCCCCGGACAAATAAACACTGAAGCTTTCTTT.

The chain uses TRBV28 and TRBJ1-5, with D possibly TRBD1 on 5 matching bases. The CDR3 spans 15 residues. Trimming took off 3 bases at V and 4 bases at J, with 13 bases between the two ends. The germline CDR1 and CDR2 sequences are MDHEN and SYDVKM. CDR3 region: CASSFRVGGNQPQHF. CDR3 in DNA: TGTGCCAGCAGTTTCCGGGTTGGGGGAAATCAGCCCCAGCATTTT.